This T cell receptor (beta chain) emerged from a study of T cells in women clearing cervical HPV infection. Study details: Blood came at first lesion visit for cases, post-clearance for controls. Study-level results: Richness plus V gene abundances separated cases from controls with AUC about 0.83. CIN3+ cases had significantly higher TCR repertoire richness than controls, but evenness did not differ.

This table comes from immunoSEQ multiplex PCR, and its TCRdb copy is limited to in-frame clones, with some not included. The repertoire table contains roughly 20,000 clones. Worth noting for this clone: Its antigen remains unidentified. The read comes to an end 3 residues before the CDR3 does, leaving the germline J gene to fill in the end.

This CDR3 is 12 amino acids long. Germline V gene lookup returns CDR1 KGHSH and CDR2 LQKENI. V shed 3 bases and J shed 0 bases, with 2 bases lying between them. This clonotype originated in a woman aged 18 to 75 with a cervical HPV16 infection that either progressed to CIN3+ or cleared (not recorded which). This chain joins TRBV18 and TRBJ1-2; unclear D gene. Specimen: blood buffy coat. CDR3 DNA, as far as it was read: TGTGCCAGCTCACCCACTAACTATGGC. Protein product: CASSPTNYG. The whole CDR3 protein reads CASSPTNYGYTF. The complete variable domain, with remaining parts taken from reference TRBV18 and TRBJ1-2, reads NAGVMQNPRHLVRRRGQEARLRCSPMKGHSHVYWYRQLPEEGLKFMVYLQKENIIDESGMPKERFSAEFPKEGPSILRIQQVVRGDSAAYFCASSPTNYGYTFGSGTRLTVV.